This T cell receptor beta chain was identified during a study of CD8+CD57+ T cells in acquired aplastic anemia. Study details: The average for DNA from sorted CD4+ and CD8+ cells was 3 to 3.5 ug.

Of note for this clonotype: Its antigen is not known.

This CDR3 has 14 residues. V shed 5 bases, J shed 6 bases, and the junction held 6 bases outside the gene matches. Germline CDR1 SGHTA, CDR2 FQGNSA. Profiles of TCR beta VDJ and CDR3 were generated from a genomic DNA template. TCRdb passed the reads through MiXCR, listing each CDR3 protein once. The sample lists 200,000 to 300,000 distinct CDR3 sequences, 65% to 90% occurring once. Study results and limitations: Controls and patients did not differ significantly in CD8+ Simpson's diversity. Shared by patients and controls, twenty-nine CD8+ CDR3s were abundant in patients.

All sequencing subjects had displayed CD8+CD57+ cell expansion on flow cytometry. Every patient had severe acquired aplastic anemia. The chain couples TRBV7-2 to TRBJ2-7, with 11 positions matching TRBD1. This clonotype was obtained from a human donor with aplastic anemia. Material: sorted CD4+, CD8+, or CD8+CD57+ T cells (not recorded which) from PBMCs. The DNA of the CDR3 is TGTGCCAGCAGCCCCGAGGGGACAGGGGGCGAGCAGTACTTC. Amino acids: CASSPEGTGGEQYF.